This entry concerns a single T cell receptor (beta chain). What antigen it recognizes has not been identified. Per-base qualities were not stored, and no clone one base away is much larger. The data stem from a study of blood T cell repertoires in COVID-19 (dated by TCRdb to the early 2020s). In the study overall: Samples from collaborators originated in the United States, Italy and Spain and spanned both the acute and convalescent phases of COVID-19. Samples came from the ongoing ImmuneRACE study (first 160 participants) plus 1,254 subjects from 6 global collaborators. The prospective study material was composed of cDNA or gDNA derived from T cells, B-cell-depleted T cells, or PBMCs. Nearly every sample came with metadata listing a de-identified subject ID, COVID-19 status, age in years and sex. A freely available public database, intended as a resource for researchers studying the immune response to SARS-CoV-2, is where the repertoires were released. HLA class I and class II types, where available, came from metadata supplied by the sample provider rather than from assay-based typing. Subjects who had been exposed to COVID-19, were actively infected with it, or had recovered from it provided the deeply sampled blood TCRbeta repertoires that made up the dataset. Overall results and qualifications from the work: The amount of clinical and demographic metadata varied by source and participant and was provided uncurated.

V ends up 10 bases short and J 2 bases short, with an unmatched junction base count of 4. The cysteine opens and the phenylalanine closes a CDR3 of 13 amino acids. Solely the CDR3 DNA is kept, with 39 bases framed from the first base. The collaborating institutions used their own protocols to collect whole blood in K2EDTA tubes. Collaborator samples were shipped for TCRbeta analysis as frozen whole blood, isolated PBMCs, or DNA extracted from either sample type. TCRbeta CDR3 regions were amplified from genomic DNA using the immunoSEQ Assay, a bias-controlled multiplex PCR. As for the authors' bioinformatics: Nucleated cell counts per sample were estimated from amplification of reference gene primers within the assay. To quantify the absolute abundance of each unique TCRbeta CDR3 rearrangement, sequence reads were collapsed and filtered. For each sample, productive Simpson clonality was calculated as the square root of Simpson's diversity index across productive rearrangements. Entries here come from immuneACCESS through TCRdb and include only in-frame sequences with V and J called. Some clones fail to appear in such tables; in the studies checked, an unresolved V gene covers under half of the shortfall, and the cause of the remainder is unknown. That table is the source of V, J and clone size, and D and trimming were worked out from the DNA. The sample yields tens of thousands of clones; 78% were counted once. 25% of the sample goes to the ten largest clones.

The receptor comes from a human donor in a cohort sampled during active COVID-19. Sequences were obtained from peripheral blood. Recombination connected TRBV12-3 or TRBV12-4 to TRBJ2-1; 8 middle bases align to TRBD1. CDR3 sequence: CATGQGAYNEQFF. The sequenced DNA: TGTGCCACTGGACAGGGCGCCTACAATGAGCAGTTCTTC.